One and the same sample provided the 10 T cell receptor beta chains below, sequenced in a study of shared clonotypes between healthy human individuals. TCRdb's table, derived via immunoSEQ multiplex PCR, lists solely in-frame clones and lacks some. Of 2,500,000 or so clones in the sample, 93% were seen once. What was sequenced was naive CD4+ T cells from PBMCs. Indicated subset: CD45RA+ positively selected. These receptors were taken from a young man in good health. Some clones in this sample may be carry-over from other donors' samples.

The chain links TRBV2 to TRBJ2-7; possibly TRBD1 for D (7 bases). Germline loops: CDR1 SNHLY, CDR2 FYNNEI. Trimming took off 8 bases at V and 9 bases at J, with 20 bases between the two ends. This CDR3 is built from 13 residues. CDR3 DNA sequence: TGTGCCAGCCACATTGCAGGGGGGAGAGGGCAGTACTTC. Protein sequence: CASHIAGGRGQYF.

Of note for this clone: Compared with germline, one end of the junction differs, possibly owing to a read error. This chain uses TRBV5-4 with TRBJ2-7; tentatively, D is TRBD1 (6 bases). Germline CDR1 and CDR2: SGHNT and YYREEE (reference sequence). This CDR3 spans 15 amino acids. CDR3 sequence: CASSLEAGARYAQYF. CDR3 sequence (DNA): TGTGCCAGCAGTCTGGAGGCAGGGGCAAGGTACGCGCAGTACTTC.

The V gene is TRBV11-2, the J gene TRBJ2-7, with 7 bases matching TRBD1. CDR3 length: 17 amino acids. Germline values: CDR1 SGHAT, CDR2 FQNNGV. V was clipped by 0 bases and J by 2 bases; unmatched bases: 10. The CDR3 sequence is CASSLDLVNGTAYEQYF. For the CDR3, the DNA is TGTGCCAGCAGCTTAGATCTGGTTAATGGGACAGCCTACGAGCAGTACTTC.

The chain combines TRBV30 with TRBJ2-7, with 7 nucleotides matching TRBD2. Germline assignment: CDR1 GTSNPN and CDR2 SVGIG (reference sequence). V dropped 4 bases and J dropped 5; count of bases not matched to a gene: 8. The CDR3 covers 13 residues. The CDR3 here is CAWTPGGSHEQYF. DNA for the CDR3: TGTGCCTGGACCCCGGGGGGTTCGCACGAGCAGTACTTC.

The V call is TRBV7-2, the J call TRBJ2-7; TRBD2 aligns across 7 bases. The junction had 11 bases not matched to a gene; V was cut back by 7 bases and J by 2 bases. The CDR3 totals 15 residues. CDR1 and CDR2 from the germline V gene are SGHTA and FQGNSA. CDR3 in amino acids: CASTRGSGAAYEQYF. The CDR3 DNA reads TGTGCCAGCACCCGGGGGAGCGGGGCCGCCTACGAGCAGTACTTC.

About this clone: Other DNA sequences in the same sample also yield this CDR3. V is TRBV28 and J is TRBJ2-5; D uncertain. Trimming took off 6 bases at V and 3 bases at J, with 5 bases between the two ends. The CDR3 runs 11 residues. Germline CDR1 MDHEN, CDR2 SYDVKM. CDR3 sequence: CASSRKETQYF. The DNA of the CDR3 is TGTGCCAGCAGCCGCAAAGAGACCCAGTACTTC.

This chain connects TRBV14 to TRBJ2-7; D is unresolved. Germline V gene sequence: CDR1 SGHDN, CDR2 FVKESK. Trimming removed 2 bases at V and 3 bases at J, with 11 bases between. CDR3 length equals 14 residues. The CDR3 here is CASSQRIYSYEQYF. The DNA for the CDR3 is TGTGCCAGCAGCCAAAGAATTTACAGCTACGAGCAGTACTTC.

The chain couples TRBV28 to TRBJ2-1, with D perhaps TRBD1 (5 bases). The CDR3 consists of 14 residues. V lost 2 bases and J lost 9, with 14 bases in between. Germline V gene data show CDR1 as MDHEN and CDR2 as SYDVKM. The CDR3 region is CASSLGAGWGEQFF. CDR3 bases: TGTGCCAGCAGTTTAGGGGCAGGGTGGGGTGAGCAGTTCTTC.

The V call is TRBV9, the J call TRBJ1-1, with D hard to call. The germline CDR1 and CDR2 sequences are SGDLS and YYNGEE. The V end lost 5 bases, the J end lost 7 bases, and 18 bases lay between the germline ends. The CDR3 is made up of 14 amino acids. The CDR3 reads CASSSEAGVGEAFF. The CDR3 DNA reads TGTGCCAGCAGTTCCGAAGCCGGGGTTGGTGAAGCTTTCTTT.

V and J are TRBV7-2 and TRBJ2-3, with 8 bases aligning to TRBD2. The CDR3 covers 16 residues. Germline assignment: CDR1 SGHTA and CDR2 FQGNSA. Trimming took 7 bases from V and 5 from J; bases not matched to a gene: 14. CDR3 residues: CASKKPGLGDVDTQYF. CDR3 coding DNA: TGTGCCAGCAAAAAACCGGGACTAGGGGATGTAGATACGCAGTATTTT.